This TCR beta chain emerged from a study of blood T cell repertoires in COVID-19. Study background: In each case, the material was cDNA or gDNA derived from T cells, B-cell-depleted T cells, or PBMCs.

Per the original data handling: For nucleated cells, counts were estimated from reference gene primer amplification. The repertoire was sequenced with immunoSEQ multiplex PCR; TCRdb's copy has only in-frame clones and lacks some. V and J calls plus clone size are reproduced from that table; the DNA served to infer D and trimming. This sample yields 190,000 or so clones, of which about 87% are seen a single time; roughly 3.7% belongs to the top ten. Trimming took 6 bases from V and 2 from J; bases not matched to a gene: 8. Germline CDR1 LNHDA, CDR2 SQIVND (reference sequence). The CDR3 spans 15 residues.

The sequence was collected from a woman in her twenties or thirties with acute or convalescent COVID-19. The V gene is TRBV19, the J gene TRBJ2-3; 7 nucleotides align to TRBD1. Sequencing was performed on peripheral blood. CDR3 bases: TGTGCCAGTAGCGGACAGGCCTTGTACACAGATACGCAGTATTTT. It is translated as CASSGQALYTDTQYF.